This T cell receptor beta chain appears in the sequencing data of a study of blood T cell repertoires in COVID-19. Study as a whole: Acute and convalescent COVID-19 specimens originated in the United States, Italy and Spain. Sources were T cells, B-cell-depleted T cells, or PBMCs; the material itself was cDNA or gDNA.

The authors' processing: Estimation of nucleated cell counts was performed using reference gene primer amplification. Produced via immunoSEQ multiplex PCR; TCRdb's table is partial and in-frame only. V and J calls and clone size are those listed in that table; D and trimming were worked out from the DNA. The sample holds 80,000 or so clones, 75% to 85% seen once. Trimming cost V 4 bases and J 5 bases, with 11 bases left between them. Germline CDR1 and CDR2: MNHNS and SASEGT. CDR3 length equals 14 residues. This clone was observed a single time. The sample consisted of peripheral blood. The V and J genes are TRBV6-1 and TRBJ1-4; tentatively, D is TRBD1 (6 bases). The sequence came from a woman in her seventies with acute or convalescent COVID-19. The CDR3 DNA reads TGTGCCAGCAGTGGGGGGCCAAGAAATGAAAAACTGTTTTTT. Translated: CASSGGPRNEKLFF.